This T cell receptor beta chain came from a study of radiation and T cells in renal cell carcinoma. Time point meaning: baseline pretreatment blood. This sample's treatment: 15 Gy SBRT to primary tumor, nephrectomy 4 weeks later. Germline V gene data show CDR1 as SGDLS and CDR2 as YYNGEE. There are 16 residues in the CDR3. V lost 4 bases and J lost 0, with 14 bases in between. TCRdb's table, derived via immunoSEQ multiplex PCR, lists solely in-frame clones and lacks some. The sample has some 150,000 clones; less than 90% are singletons. The sequence came from a woman aged 50 to 60 with renal cell carcinoma. V is TRBV9 and J is TRBJ2-1; D is unresolved. The specimen comprised blood, sampled from a patient whose treatment included radiotherapy and nephrectomy. This CDR3 is CASSPRGTSSYNEQFF. As DNA, the CDR3 is TGTGCCAGCAGCCCCCGTGGTACGAGCTCCTACAATGAGCAGTTCTTC.